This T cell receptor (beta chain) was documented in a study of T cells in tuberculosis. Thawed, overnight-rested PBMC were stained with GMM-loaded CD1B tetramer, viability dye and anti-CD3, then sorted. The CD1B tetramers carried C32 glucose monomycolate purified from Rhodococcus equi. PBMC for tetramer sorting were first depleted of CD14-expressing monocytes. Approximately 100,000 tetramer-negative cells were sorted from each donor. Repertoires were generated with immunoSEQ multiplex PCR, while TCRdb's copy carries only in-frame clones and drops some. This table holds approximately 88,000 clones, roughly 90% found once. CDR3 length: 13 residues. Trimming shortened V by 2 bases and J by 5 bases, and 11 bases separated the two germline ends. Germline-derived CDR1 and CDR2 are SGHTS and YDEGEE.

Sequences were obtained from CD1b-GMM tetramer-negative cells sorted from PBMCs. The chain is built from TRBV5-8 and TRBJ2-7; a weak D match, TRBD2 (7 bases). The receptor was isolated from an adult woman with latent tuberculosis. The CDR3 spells CASSFGGRNEQYF. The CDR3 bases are TGTGCCAGCAGCTTCGGGGGGCGAAACGAGCAGTACTTC.